This TCR beta chain was retrieved from a study of T cell responses to AZD1222 COVID-19 vaccine. Whole-study findings and limits: The CD4 TCRs associated with vaccination extended across spike and predominated at 160-218 and 743-854. The donor cohort was predominantly white British with a female majority, and clonal diversity may have been underestimated.

This table comes from immunoSEQ multiplex PCR, and its TCRdb copy is limited to in-frame clones, with some not included. The sample records approximately 100,000 clones, roughly 88% being singletons. This CDR3 is built from 19 residues. In germline, CDR1 is LGHDT, CDR2 YNNKEL (reference sequence). V shed 4 bases, J shed 4 bases, and the junction held 19 bases outside the gene matches. A single count supports this clone. Its antigen remains unknown. The chain uses TRBV3-1 (or the pseudogene TRBV3-2) and TRBJ2-3; 8 bases agree with TRBD2. The sequenced sample was peripheral blood, obtained 28 days after the second AZD1222 dose. The sequence was collected from an adult who received the AZD1222 COVID-19 vaccine. As DNA, the CDR3 is TGTGCCAGCAGCCGAAGAGGGGGGTTAGCGGGGTTGGGCGCAGATACGCAGTATTTT. Protein: CASSRRGGLAGLGADTQYF.